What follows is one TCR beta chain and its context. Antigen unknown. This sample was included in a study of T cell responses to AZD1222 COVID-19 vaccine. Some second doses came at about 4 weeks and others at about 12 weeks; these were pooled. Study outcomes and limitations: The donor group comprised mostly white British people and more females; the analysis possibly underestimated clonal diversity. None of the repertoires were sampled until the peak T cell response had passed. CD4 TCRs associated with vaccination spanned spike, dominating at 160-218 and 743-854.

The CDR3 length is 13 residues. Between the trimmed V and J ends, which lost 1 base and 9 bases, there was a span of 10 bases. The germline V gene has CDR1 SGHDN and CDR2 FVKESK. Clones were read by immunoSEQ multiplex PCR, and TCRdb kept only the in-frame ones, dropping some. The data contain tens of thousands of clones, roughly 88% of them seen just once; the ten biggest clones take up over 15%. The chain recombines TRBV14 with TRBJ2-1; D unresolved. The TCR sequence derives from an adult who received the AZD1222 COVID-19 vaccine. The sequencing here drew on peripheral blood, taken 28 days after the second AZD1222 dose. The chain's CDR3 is CASSQVRVGEQFF. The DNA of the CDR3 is TGTGCCAGCAGCCAAGTTCGGGTCGGTGAGCAGTTCTTC.